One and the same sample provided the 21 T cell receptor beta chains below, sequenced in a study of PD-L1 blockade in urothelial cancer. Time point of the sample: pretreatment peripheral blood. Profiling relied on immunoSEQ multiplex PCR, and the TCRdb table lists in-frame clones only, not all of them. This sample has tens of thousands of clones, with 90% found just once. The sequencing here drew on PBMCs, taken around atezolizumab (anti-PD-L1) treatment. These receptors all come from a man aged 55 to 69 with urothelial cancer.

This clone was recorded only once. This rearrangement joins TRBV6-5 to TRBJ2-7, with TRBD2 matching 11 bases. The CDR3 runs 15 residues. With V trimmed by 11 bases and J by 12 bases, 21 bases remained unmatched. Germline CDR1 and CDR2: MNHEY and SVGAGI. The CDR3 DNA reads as TGTGCCGGGGGGTCCTTAACTAGCGGGGGTGTGAGGCTGTACTTC. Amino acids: CAGGSLTSGGVRLYF.

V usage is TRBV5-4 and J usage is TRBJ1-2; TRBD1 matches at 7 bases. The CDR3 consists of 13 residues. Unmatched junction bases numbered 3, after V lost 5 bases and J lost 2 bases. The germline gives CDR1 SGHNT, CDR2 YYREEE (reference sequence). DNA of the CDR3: TGTGCCAGCAGACCACAGGGGAACTATGGCTACACCTTC. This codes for CASRPQGNYGYTF. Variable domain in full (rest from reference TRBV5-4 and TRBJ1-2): ETGVTQSPTHLIKTRGQQVTLRCSSQSGHNTVSWYQQALGQGPQFIFQYYREEENGRGNFPPRFSGLQFPNYSSELNVNALELDDSALYLCASRPQGNYGYTFGSGTRLTVV.

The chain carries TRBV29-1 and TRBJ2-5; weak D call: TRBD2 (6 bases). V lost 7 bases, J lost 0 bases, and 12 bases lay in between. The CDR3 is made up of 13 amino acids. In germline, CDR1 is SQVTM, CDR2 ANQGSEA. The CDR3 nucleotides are TGCAGCGCCGACCGGGGGTACCAAGAGACCCAGTACTTC. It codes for CSADRGYQETQYF.

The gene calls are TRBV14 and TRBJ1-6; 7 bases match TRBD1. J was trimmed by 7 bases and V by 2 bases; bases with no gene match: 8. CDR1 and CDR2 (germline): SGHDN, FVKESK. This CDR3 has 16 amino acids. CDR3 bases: TGTGCCAGCAGCCAAATATCCGGGACAGTCAATTCACCCCTCCACTTT. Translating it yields CASSQISGTVNSPLHF.

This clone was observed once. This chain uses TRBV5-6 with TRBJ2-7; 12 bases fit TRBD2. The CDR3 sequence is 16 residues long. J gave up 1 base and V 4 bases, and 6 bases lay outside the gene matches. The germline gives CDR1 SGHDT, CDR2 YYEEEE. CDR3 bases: TGTGCCAGCAGCGCGCGGACTAGCGGGATATCCTACGAGCAGTACTTC. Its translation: CASSARTSGISYEQYF. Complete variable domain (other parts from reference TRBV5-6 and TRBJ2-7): DAGVTQSPTHLIKTRGQQVTLRCSPKSGHDTVSWYQQALGQGPQFIFQYYEEEERQRGNFPDRFSGHQFPNYSSELNVNALLLGDSALYLCASSARTSGISYEQYFGPGTRLTVT.

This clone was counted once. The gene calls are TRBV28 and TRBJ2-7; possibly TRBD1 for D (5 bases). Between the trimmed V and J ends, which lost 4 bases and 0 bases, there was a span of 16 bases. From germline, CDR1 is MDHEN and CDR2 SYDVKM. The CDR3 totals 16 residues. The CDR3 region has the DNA TGTGCCAGCAGTTCTTTGGGGCAGAAGATCTCCTACGAGCAGTACTTC. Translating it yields CASSSLGQKISYEQYF.

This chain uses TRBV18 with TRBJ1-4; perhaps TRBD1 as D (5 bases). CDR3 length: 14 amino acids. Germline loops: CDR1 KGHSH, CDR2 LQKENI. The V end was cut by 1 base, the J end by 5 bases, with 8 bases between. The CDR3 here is CASSPQGLNEKLFF. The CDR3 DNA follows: TGTGCCAGCTCACCACAGGGACTAAATGAAAAACTGTTTTTT. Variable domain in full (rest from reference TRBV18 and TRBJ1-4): NAGVMQNPRHLVRRRGQEARLRCSPMKGHSHVYWYRQLPEEGLKFMVYLQKENIIDESGMPKERFSAEFPKEGPSILRIQQVVRGDSAAYFCASSPQGLNEKLFFGSGTQLSVL.

CDR3 DNA sequence: TGCGCCAGCAGCCCAAGCCGGGGGGGAGCGGGGGTTTACAATGAGCAGTTCTTC. It codes for CASSPSRGGAGVYNEQFF. The genes are TRBV4-3 and TRBJ2-1; 8 positions agree with TRBD2. V lost 4 bases, J lost 4 bases, and 15 bases stayed unmatched. There are 18 residues in the CDR3. Germline CDR1 is LGHNA and CDR2 is YSLEER.

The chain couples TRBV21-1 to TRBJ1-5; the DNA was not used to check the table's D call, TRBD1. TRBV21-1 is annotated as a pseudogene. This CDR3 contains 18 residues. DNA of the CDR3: TGTGCCAGCAGCAAACCAAATCCCCAGGGTTGTAGCAATCAGCCCCAGCATTTT. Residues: CASSKPNPQGCSNQPQHF.

CDR3 amino acids: CASSQVAGEETQYF. The CDR3 DNA follows: TGTGCCAGCAGCCAGGTAGCGGGAGAAGAGACCCAGTACTTC. V and J are TRBV4-2 and TRBJ2-5, with 9 bases that match TRBD2. Per the germline V gene, CDR1 is LGHNA and CDR2 is YNFKEQ. This CDR3 has 14 amino acids. J lost 3 bases, V lost 3 bases, and 2 bases had no gene match.

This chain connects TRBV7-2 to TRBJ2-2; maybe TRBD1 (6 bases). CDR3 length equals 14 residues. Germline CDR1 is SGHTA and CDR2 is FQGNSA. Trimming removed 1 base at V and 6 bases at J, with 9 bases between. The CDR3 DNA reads TGTGCCAGCAGCTTAGGGCAGGGGTCCGGGGAGCTGTTTTTT. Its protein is CASSLGQGSGELFF.

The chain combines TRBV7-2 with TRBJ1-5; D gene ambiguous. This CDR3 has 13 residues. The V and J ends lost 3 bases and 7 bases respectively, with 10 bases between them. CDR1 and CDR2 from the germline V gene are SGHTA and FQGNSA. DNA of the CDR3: TGTGCCAGCAGCTTCGGGGTCTGGCAGCCCCAGCATTTT. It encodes CASSFGVWQPQHF.

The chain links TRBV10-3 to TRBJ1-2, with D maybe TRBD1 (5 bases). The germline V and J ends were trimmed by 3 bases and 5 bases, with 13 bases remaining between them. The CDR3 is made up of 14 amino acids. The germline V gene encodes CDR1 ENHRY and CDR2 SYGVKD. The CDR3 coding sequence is TGTGCCATCAGTGAAGGGGCGGACGCTTATGGCTACACCTTC. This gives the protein CAISEGADAYGYTF.

The CDR3 coding sequence is TGCAGCGTTGCACAGGGGTCGGCCACTGAAGCTTTCTTT. This translates into CSVAQGSATEAFF. The chain carries TRBV29-1 and TRBJ1-1, with 7 bases matching TRBD1. The CDR3 length is 13 residues. CDR1 and CDR2 (germline): SQVTM, ANQGSEA. V lost 4 bases, J lost 4 bases, and 6 bases stayed unmatched. The full variable domain, its missing parts supplied by reference TRBV29-1 and TRBJ1-1, is SAVISQKPSRDICQRGTSLTIQCQVDSQVTMMFWYRQQPGQSLTLIATANQGSEATYESGFVIDKFPISRPNLTFSTLTVSNMSPEDSSIYLCSVAQGSATEAFFGQGTRLTVV.

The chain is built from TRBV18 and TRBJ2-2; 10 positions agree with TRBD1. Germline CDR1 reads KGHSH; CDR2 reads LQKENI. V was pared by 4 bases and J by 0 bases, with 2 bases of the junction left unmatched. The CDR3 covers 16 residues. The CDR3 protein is CASSLGTGANTGELFF. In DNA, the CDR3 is TGTGCCAGCTCACTCGGGACAGGGGCGAACACCGGGGAGCTGTTTTTT.

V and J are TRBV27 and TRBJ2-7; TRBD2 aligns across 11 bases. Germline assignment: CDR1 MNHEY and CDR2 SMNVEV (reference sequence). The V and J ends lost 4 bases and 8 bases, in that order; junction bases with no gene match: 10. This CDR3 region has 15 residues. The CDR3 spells CASSSGLAGGIKQYF. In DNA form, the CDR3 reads TGTGCCAGCAGTTCCGGCCTAGCGGGAGGTATTAAGCAGTACTTC.

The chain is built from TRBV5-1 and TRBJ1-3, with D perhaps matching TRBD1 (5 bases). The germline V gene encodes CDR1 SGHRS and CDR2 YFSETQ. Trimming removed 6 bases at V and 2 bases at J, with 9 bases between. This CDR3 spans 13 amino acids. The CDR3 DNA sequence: TGCGCCAGCATGGAAGGGGCTGGAAACACCATATATTTT. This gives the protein CASMEGAGNTIYF. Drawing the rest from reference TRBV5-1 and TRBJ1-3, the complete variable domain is KAGVTQTPRYLIKTRGQQVTLSCSPISGHRSVSWYQQTPGQGLQFLFEYFSETQRNKGNFPGRFSGRQFSNSRSEMNVSTLELGDSALYLCASMEGAGNTIYFGEGSWLTVV.

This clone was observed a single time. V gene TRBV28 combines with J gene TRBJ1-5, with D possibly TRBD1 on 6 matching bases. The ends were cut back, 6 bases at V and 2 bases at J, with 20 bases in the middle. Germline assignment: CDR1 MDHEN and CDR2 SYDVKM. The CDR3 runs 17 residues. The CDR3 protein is CASSQRGGGLGNQPQHF. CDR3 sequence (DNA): TGTGCCAGCAGCCAAAGGGGGGGCGGTCTAGGCAATCAGCCCCAGCATTTT. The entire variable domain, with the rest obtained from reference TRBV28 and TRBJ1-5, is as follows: DVKVTQSSRYLVKRTGEKVFLECVQDMDHENMFWYRQDPGLGLRLIYFSYDVKMKEKGDIPEGYSVSREKKERFSLILESASTNQTSMYLCASSQRGGGLGNQPQHFGDGTRLSIL.

CDR3 nucleotides: TGCGCCAGCAGCCAAGGGCGGGGTCGAGAGCAGTACTTC. Encoded protein: CASSQGRGREQYF. V and J are TRBV4-1 and TRBJ2-7; D possibly corresponds to TRBD2 (6 bases). From germline, CDR1 is MGHRA and CDR2 YSYEKL. The CDR3 loop spans 13 amino acids. Trimming shortened V by 1 base and J by 7 bases, and 11 bases separated the two germline ends.

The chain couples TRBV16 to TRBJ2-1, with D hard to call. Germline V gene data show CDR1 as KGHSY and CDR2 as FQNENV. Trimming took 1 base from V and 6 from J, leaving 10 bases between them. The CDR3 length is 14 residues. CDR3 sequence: CASSQLVAVNEQFF. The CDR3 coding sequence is TGTGCCAGCAGCCAATTGGTGGCGGTCAATGAGCAGTTCTTC.

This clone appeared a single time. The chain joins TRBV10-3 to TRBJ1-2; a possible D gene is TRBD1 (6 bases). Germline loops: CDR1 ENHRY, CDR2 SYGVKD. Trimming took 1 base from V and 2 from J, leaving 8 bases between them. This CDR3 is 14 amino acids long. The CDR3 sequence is CAISEYRANYGYTF. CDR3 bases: TGTGCCATCAGTGAGTACAGGGCCAACTATGGCTACACCTTC.